Included here is one T cell receptor (beta chain) sequence, with context. This sample is part of a study of monozygotic twins with inflammatory bowel disease. TCRdb reprocessed the 5' RACE reads and stores each CDR3 protein as one record, lacking DNA. Its listing shows 190,000 or so distinct CDR3 sequences. Germline lookup yields CDR1 SGHRS and CDR2 YFSETQ. The CDR3 is 16 amino acids. The sequence was obtained from a human donor with ulcerative colitis or Crohn's disease, or a healthy co-twin of an affected twin (not recorded which). What was sequenced was blood. The chain carries TRBV5-1 and TRBJ2-3; TCRdb outputs TRBD2, but without DNA this stays unchecked. CDR3 protein: CASSTGLAGASDTQYF.